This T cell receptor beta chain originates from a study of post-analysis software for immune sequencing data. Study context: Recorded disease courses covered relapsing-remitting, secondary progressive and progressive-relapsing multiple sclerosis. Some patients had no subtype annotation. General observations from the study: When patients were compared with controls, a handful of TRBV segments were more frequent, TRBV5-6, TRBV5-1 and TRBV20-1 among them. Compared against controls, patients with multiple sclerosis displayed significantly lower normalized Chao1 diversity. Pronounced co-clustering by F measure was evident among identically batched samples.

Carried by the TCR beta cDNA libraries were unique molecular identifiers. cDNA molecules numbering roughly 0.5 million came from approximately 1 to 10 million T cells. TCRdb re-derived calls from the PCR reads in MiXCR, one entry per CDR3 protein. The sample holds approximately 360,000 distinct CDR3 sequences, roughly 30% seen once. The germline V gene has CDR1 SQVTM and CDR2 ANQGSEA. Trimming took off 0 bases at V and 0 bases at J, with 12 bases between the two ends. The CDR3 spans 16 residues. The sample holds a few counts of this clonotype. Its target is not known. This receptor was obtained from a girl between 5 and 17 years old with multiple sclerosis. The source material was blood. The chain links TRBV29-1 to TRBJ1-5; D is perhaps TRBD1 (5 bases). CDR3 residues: CSVEDLAGNSNQPQHF. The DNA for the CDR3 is TGCAGCGTTGAAGATCTAGCAGGGAATAGCAATCAGCCCCAGCATTTT.